These 16 T cell receptor beta chains originate from one sample sequenced in a study of response to subunit inactivated influenza vaccine. Each CDR3 protein is one row after TCRdb ran MiXCR on the RT-PCR reads. The sample carries more than 700,000 distinct CDR3 sequences, approximately 22% recorded once. The sequences come from PBMCs from blood, collected more than 4 days after vaccination. The receptors were sampled from a man aged 50-60 years who received an inactivated influenza vaccine.

This clonotype was seen more than once but under ten times. V is TRBV6-5 and J is TRBJ2-1; 12 nucleotides agree with TRBD2. The germline V gene encodes CDR1 MNHEY and CDR2 SVGAGI. The V and J ends lost 2 bases and 3 bases, in that order; junction bases with no gene match: 8. The CDR3 consists of 18 residues. This chain's CDR3 is CASSYATSGGSFYNEQFF. CDR3 coding DNA: TGTGCCAGCAGTTACGCGACTAGCGGGGGTTCCTTCTACAATGAGCAGTTCTTC.

V is TRBV9 and J is TRBJ2-2, with D unresolved. Trimming cost V 0 bases and J 5 bases, with 11 bases left between them. The CDR3 spans 15 residues. Per the germline V gene, CDR1 is SGDLS and CDR2 is YYNGEE. The CDR3: CASSVEVPRTGELFF. The CDR3, as DNA: TGTGCCAGCAGCGTAGAGGTCCCCAGGACCGGGGAGCTGTTTTTT. Together with reference TRBV9 and TRBJ2-2, the CDR3 gives the full variable domain: DSGVTQTPKHLITATGQRVTLRCSPRSGDLSVYWYQQSLDQGLQFLIQYYNGEERAKGNILERFSAQQFPDLHSELNLSSLELGDSALYFCASSVEVPRTGELFFGEGSRLTVL.

This clonotype was seen a handful of times. This chain links TRBV6-2 or TRBV6-3 with TRBJ2-7; 11 bases fit TRBD1. This CDR3 is built from 14 residues. J gave up 6 bases and V 7 bases, and 8 bases lay outside the gene matches. Germline V gene sequence: CDR1 MNHEY, CDR2 SVGEGT. In DNA form, the CDR3 reads TGTGCCAGCACTACTGGGACAGGGGGACGCGAGCAGTACTTC. Its translation: CASTTGTGGREQYF.

This clonotype was seen at least ten times. The rearrangement uses TRBV5-1 and TRBJ2-3, with TRBD1 matching over 9 bases. The V segment lost 2 bases and the J segment 3 bases; nucleotides outside the gene matches: 4. Germline V lookup: CDR1 SGHRS, CDR2 YFSETQ. The CDR3 contains 15 residues. CDR3 bases: TGCGCCAGCAGCTTTGGGGACAGGGATACAGATACGCAGTATTTT. Its protein is CASSFGDRDTDTQYF.

The genes are TRBV5-5 and TRBJ1-1; 7 bases align to TRBD1. The CDR3 has 15 amino acids. Germline CDR1 is SGHKS and CDR2 is YYEKEE (reference sequence). V was pared by 0 bases and J by 1 base, with 3 bases of the junction left unmatched. In DNA, the CDR3 is TGTGCCAGCAGCTTGGAGACAGGGTGGAACACTGAAGCTTTCTTT. It encodes CASSLETGWNTEAFF.

This chain uses TRBV10-2 with TRBJ1-1; D is perhaps TRBD1 (5 bases). The ends were cut back, 3 bases at V and 6 bases at J, with 11 bases in the middle. The CDR3 runs 13 residues. The germline CDR1 and CDR2 sequences are WSHSY and SAAADI. The CDR3 protein is CASSDDRFAEAFF. The CDR3 DNA is TGCGCCAGCAGTGACGACAGATTCGCTGAAGCTTTCTTT.

This clonotype was recorded a few times. This chain joins TRBV9 and TRBJ2-1; 12 bases map to TRBD1. This CDR3 region has 16 residues. The V gene's germline CDR1 is SGDLS and CDR2 YYNGEE. Trimming cost V 4 bases and J 6 bases; bases outside gene matches: 8. The chain's CDR3 is CASSKEGTGGPNEQFF. Written as DNA, the CDR3 is TGTGCCAGCAGCAAAGAGGGGACAGGGGGCCCCAATGAGCAGTTCTTC.

The genes are TRBV3-1 and TRBJ2-1, with TRBD2 matching 11 bases. This CDR3 spans 15 amino acids. Germline V CDR1 and CDR2: LGHDT, YNNKEL (reference sequence). The V gene end was trimmed by 10 bases and the J gene end by 10 bases; junction bases not matched to a gene: 15. CDR3 sequence (DNA): TGTGCCACCTCCCAAGGGCTAGCGGGAGGATACGAGCAGTTCTTC. This encodes CATSQGLAGGYEQFF.

This clonotype was observed once. This chain uses TRBV24-1 with TRBJ1-1; tentative D call: TRBD1 (5 bases). The V and J ends lost 10 bases and 1 base respectively, with 12 bases between them. The CDR3 length is 13 residues. Germline V gene sequence: CDR1 KGHDR, CDR2 SFDVKD. The chain's CDR3 is CATDQGKNTEAFF. The CDR3 DNA follows: TGTGCCACGGACCAGGGAAAGAACACTGAAGCTTTCTTT.

The chain uses TRBV7-9 and TRBJ2-7; D may be TRBD2 (7 bases). This CDR3 is built from 15 residues. Germline V gives CDR1 SEHNR, CDR2 FQNEAQ (reference sequence). The V and J ends lost 3 bases and 3 bases respectively, with 15 bases between them. This CDR3 is CASSFTLGGDYEQYF. The CDR3 DNA is TGTGCCAGCAGCTTTACCCTAGGGGGGGACTACGAGCAGTACTTC.

This clonotype was detected only a few times. The chain is built from TRBV29-1 and TRBJ2-7, with TRBD1 matching over 8 bases. The V segment lost 5 bases and the J segment 0 bases; nucleotides outside the gene matches: 9. The CDR3 sequence is 15 residues long. Looked up from germline, CDR1 is SQVTM and CDR2 is ANQGSEA. CDR3 DNA sequence: TGCAGCGTTTCCCGGACAGGGATGAGCTCCTACGAGCAGTACTTC. Translation gives CSVSRTGMSSYEQYF.

The rearrangement uses TRBV12-3 or TRBV12-4 and TRBJ2-2; no firm D call. V shed 3 bases and J shed 0 bases, with 8 bases lying between them. The CDR3 covers 15 residues. The CDR3 protein is CASSFRPANTGELFF. The CDR3 DNA reads TGTGCCAGCAGTTTTCGGCCCGCGAACACCGGGGAGCTGTTTTTT.

This rearrangement joins TRBV4-2 to TRBJ1-5; TRBD1 might be the D (6 bases). V lost 4 bases, J lost 0 bases, and 10 bases lay in between. The CDR3 sequence is 15 residues long. Germline V gene sequence: CDR1 LGHNA, CDR2 YNFKEQ. In DNA form, the CDR3 reads TGTGCCAGCAGCCCAAGACAGGATAGCAATCAGCCCCAGCATTTT. It translates to CASSPRQDSNQPQHF.

This clonotype showed up just a few times. The rearrangement uses TRBV27 and TRBJ2-3; D is unclear. Germline CDR1 MNHEY, CDR2 SMNVEV (reference sequence). V was pared by 5 bases and J by 4 bases, with 10 bases between. This CDR3 comprises 13 residues. The CDR3 reads CASSPYLPDTQYF. CDR3 sequence (DNA): TGTGCCAGCAGTCCCTATCTGCCAGATACGCAGTATTTT.

J is TRBJ2-1 and V is TRBV7-6; 8 positions match TRBD2. Germline V gene lookup returns CDR1 SGHVS and CDR2 FNYEAQ. CDR3 size: 16 residues. V was clipped by 2 bases and J by 3 bases; unmatched bases: 6. CDR3 bases: TGTGCCAGCAGCTTACTCTCTAGCGGGTACTACAATGAGCAGTTCTTC. Amino acids: CASSLLSSGYYNEQFF.

The rearrangement uses TRBV28 and TRBJ2-3, with TRBD1 identical over 9 bases. Germline assignment: CDR1 MDHEN and CDR2 SYDVKM. The V gene end was trimmed by 6 bases and the J gene end by 10 bases; junction bases not matched to a gene: 5. This CDR3 has 12 residues. DNA of the CDR3: TGTGCCAGCAGGGGACAGGGTGGCCCGCAGTATTTT. It translates to CASRGQGGPQYF.